The 24 T cell receptor beta chains below all came from one sample that was sequenced in a study of human T cells and chemical hapten exposure. TCRdb reanalysed the RACE reads using MiXCR and keeps one entry per CDR3 protein. This sample has 150,000 to 200,000 distinct CDR3 sequences, with about 30% found just once. Time point: patch test 3, about 24 weeks after DPC sensitization. This sample's treatment: therapeutic diphenylcyclopropenone sensitization with weekly scalp DPC. The sequences come from whole blood, collected in connection with sensitization to the hapten diphenylcyclopropenone (DPC). All receptors come from a young woman with alopecia areata. Some clones in this sample may be carry-over from other donors' samples.

This chain links TRBV4-2 with TRBJ2-7; D unresolved. Trimming left V 1 base short and J 9 bases short, with 13 bases between. This CDR3 is built from 13 residues. Germline values: CDR1 LGHNA, CDR2 YNFKEQ. The CDR3 coding sequence is TGTGCCAGCAGCCAAGGATCATCACGCGGGCAGTACTTC. This gives the protein CASSQGSSRGQYF.

There are a few counts of this clonotype. V is TRBV10-3 and J is TRBJ2-1, with unresolved D. The CDR3 runs to 14 residues. CDR1 and CDR2 (germline): ENHRY, SYGVKD. V was shortened by 4 bases and J by 5 bases, with 12 bases between the two germline ends. CDR3 DNA sequence: TGTGCCATCAGTGGGACGGGCCAAGACAATGAGCAGTTCTTC. It is translated as CAISGTGQDNEQFF.

The V gene is TRBV5-1, the J gene TRBJ2-1; no clear D gene. The CDR3 consists of 14 residues. CDR1 is SGHRS, CDR2 YFSETQ, per germline. Trimming removed 3 bases from V and 1 base from J, with 8 bases in between. CDR3 sequence reads: CASSSGLSYNEQFF. The CDR3 DNA follows: TGCGCCAGCAGCTCCGGCCTATCCTACAATGAGCAGTTCTTC. Together with reference TRBV5-1 and TRBJ2-1, the CDR3 gives the full variable domain: KAGVTQTPRYLIKTRGQQVTLSCSPISGHRSVSWYQQTPGQGLQFLFEYFSETQRNKGNFPGRFSGRQFSNSRSEMNVSTLELGDSALYLCASSSGLSYNEQFFGPGTRLTVL.

This chain uses TRBV9 with TRBJ2-3; D might be TRBD1 (6 bases). Trimming pared 4 bases from V and 3 bases from J, leaving 15 bases between. The CDR3 consists of 15 residues. Per germline, CDR1 SGDLS and CDR2 YYNGEE. In nucleotides, the CDR3 is TGTGCCAGCAGCAAACAGGGTTTGGGTACAGATACGCAGTATTTT. Protein: CASSKQGLGTDTQYF.

This clonotype was seen many times. This chain joins TRBV20-1 and TRBJ2-7, with D unclear. The CDR3 extends over 16 amino acids. V dropped 0 bases and J dropped 4 bases, with 19 bases sitting between them. Germline lookup yields CDR1 DFQATT and CDR2 SNEGSKA (reference sequence). CDR3 region: CSARDPVAGLGYEQYF. CDR3 nucleotides: TGCAGTGCTAGAGATCCTGTTGCAGGCCTGGGGTACGAGCAGTACTTC.

This chain uses TRBV7-2 with TRBJ2-1; D uncertain. Germline CDR1 reads SGHTA; CDR2 reads FQGNSA. The length of the CDR3 is 16 residues. V lost 1 base and J lost 1, with 11 bases in between. The DNA of the CDR3 is TGTGCCAGCAGCTTAGAACGGGTTCCGTCCTACAATGAGCAGTTCTTC. Translated: CASSLERVPSYNEQFF. Full variable domain (missing parts from reference TRBV7-2 and TRBJ2-1): GAGVSQSPSNKVTEKGKDVELRCDPISGHTALYWYRQSLGQGLEFLIYFQGNSAPDKSGLPSDRFSAERTGGSVSTLTIQRTQQEDSAVYLCASSLERVPSYNEQFFGPGTRLTVL.

The rearrangement joins TRBV25-1 to TRBJ1-6; D is unclear. Per germline, CDR1 MGHDK and CDR2 SYGVNS. There are 12 residues in the CDR3. V was trimmed by 5 bases and J by 9 bases, leaving 8 bases between them. CDR3 bases: TGTGCCAGCAGTCTCGGGGTTTCACCCCTCCACTTT. It is translated as CASSLGVSPLHF.

This clonotype was seen more than once but under ten times. The chain couples TRBV27 to TRBJ2-7; possible D gene TRBD1, 5 bases. Germline V gives CDR1 MNHEY, CDR2 SMNVEV (reference sequence). Trimming shortened V by 5 bases and J by 4 bases, and 9 bases separated the two germline ends. CDR3 length: 12 amino acids. The CDR3, as DNA: TGTGCCAGCAGTGCCCCAGGGTACGAGCAGTACTTC. Its translation is CASSAPGYEQYF.

The chain employs TRBV20-1 and TRBJ2-5; D may be TRBD2 (5 bases). Deletions cut 3 bases from V and 7 bases from J, with 9 bases between. CDR3 length: 11 amino acids. CDR1 and CDR2 from the germline V gene are DFQATT and SNEGSKA (reference sequence). The CDR3 DNA reads TGCAGTGCTAGTGTCCGGGGGACCCAGTACTTC. Its protein product is CSASVRGTQYF.

This chain connects TRBV29-1 to TRBJ1-2; no clear D gene. Trimming shortened V by 5 bases and J by 3 bases, and 4 bases separated the two germline ends. Germline V gene sequence: CDR1 SQVTM, CDR2 ANQGSEA. The CDR3 covers 10 residues. The CDR3 nucleotides are TGCAGCGTTTCCGACTATGGCTACACCTTC. Translated: CSVSDYGYTF.

This clonotype came up a few times. The CDR3, as DNA: TGTGCCAGCAGTTTCCGTGGAGGGGGCGGAGAGACCCAGTACTTC. This translates into CASSFRGGGGETQYF. The genes are TRBV12-3 or TRBV12-4 and TRBJ2-5, with D perhaps matching TRBD1 (7 bases). Trimming cost V 3 bases and J 4 bases, with 15 bases left between them. The CDR3 covers 15 residues.

The sample holds a few counts of this clonotype. The rearrangement uses TRBV7-2 and TRBJ2-5, with 9 bases matching TRBD2. V shed 7 bases, J shed 2 bases, and the junction held 2 bases outside the gene matches. CDR3 length equals 13 residues. CDR1 SGHTA and CDR2 FQGNSA come from the germline V gene. CDR3 nucleotide sequence: TGTGCCAGCAATCTAGCGGGGCAAGAGACCCAGTACTTC. Translated: CASNLAGQETQYF.

The V call is TRBV7-2, the J call TRBJ2-2; 7 positions agree with TRBD1. In germline, CDR1 is SGHTA, CDR2 FQGNSA. This CDR3 contains 12 residues. The trim removed 5 bases at V and 7 bases at J, leaving 1 base unmatched. The CDR3 is CASSTGVGELFF. CDR3 bases: TGTGCCAGCAGCACAGGGGTCGGGGAGCTGTTTTTT.

This chain links TRBV4-2 with TRBJ1-1, with TRBD1 matching 11 bases. Germline V gene lookup returns CDR1 LGHNA and CDR2 YNFKEQ. This CDR3 region has 14 residues. V was clipped by 4 bases and J by 6 bases; unmatched bases: 4. The CDR3 region has the DNA TGTGCCAGCAGCCTACCGGGACAGGGGGCTGAAGCTTTCTTT. This codes for CASSLPGQGAEAFF.

This chain uses TRBV29-1 with TRBJ2-5; unclear D gene. Trimming took off 1 base at V and 1 base at J, with 7 bases between the two ends. Germline CDR1 SQVTM, CDR2 ANQGSEA. The CDR3 is 13 amino acids. CDR3 sequence: CSVEGVPQETQYF. DNA for the CDR3: TGCAGCGTTGAAGGGGTGCCCCAAGAGACCCAGTACTTC.

The V and J genes are TRBV29-1 and TRBJ2-1; 8 bases agree with TRBD2. V shed 4 bases and J 4 bases; nucleotides not matched to a gene: 9. CDR3 length: 15 residues. Germline assignment: CDR1 SQVTM and CDR2 ANQGSEA. CDR3 nucleotides: TGCAGCGTTGTGGGGTGGGCGGGGGGATACAATGAGCAGTTCTTC. It translates to CSVVGWAGGYNEQFF.

The chain carries TRBV5-6 and TRBJ2-1; 8 bases map to TRBD2. Germline V gene sequence: CDR1 SGHDT, CDR2 YYEEEE. The J segment lost 6 bases and the V segment lost 5 bases, leaving 13 bases of the junction unmatched. The CDR3 consists of 16 residues. This chain's CDR3 is CASSQLAGLTTNEQFF. Here the CDR3 DNA reads TGTGCCAGCAGTCAGTTAGCGGGACTCACTACCAATGAGCAGTTCTTC.

This clonotype has more than one count but fewer than ten. The V call is TRBV20-1, the J call TRBJ1-1; D is unclear. V gave up 6 bases and J gave up 4 bases, with 12 bases separating them. The germline V gene has CDR1 DFQATT and CDR2 SNEGSKA (reference sequence). The CDR3 has 12 residues. This CDR3 is CSAAVGSTEAFF. CDR3 sequence (DNA): TGCAGTGCCGCAGTGGGGAGCACTGAAGCTTTCTTT.

This clonotype was counted between two and nine times. The chain links TRBV29-1 to TRBJ1-5; the D is unclear. V lost 7 bases, J lost 6 bases, and 13 bases lay in between. Germline V gene lookup returns CDR1 SQVTM and CDR2 ANQGSEA. The CDR3 covers 12 residues. DNA of the CDR3: TGCAGCGCTGGGGTGGGTGCTCAGCCCCAGCATTTT. This codes for CSAGVGAQPQHF.

This clonotype was detected a few times. V gene TRBV6-2 or TRBV6-3 combines with J gene TRBJ1-1; a weak D match, TRBD1 (5 bases). The CDR3 runs 16 residues. Germline assignment: CDR1 MNHEY and CDR2 SVGEGT. V was shortened by 6 bases and J by 3 bases, with 20 bases between the two germline ends. CDR3 region: CASRTSGFGGYTEAFF. Written as DNA, the CDR3 is TGTGCCAGCAGAACCTCAGGGTTTGGGGGGTACACTGAAGCTTTCTTT.

J is TRBJ2-3 and V is TRBV9; 14 positions match TRBD2. Germline lookup yields CDR1 SGDLS and CDR2 YYNGEE. The CDR3 covers 17 residues. V was pared by 4 bases and J by 3 bases, with 7 bases of the junction left unmatched. This chain's CDR3 is CASSSGTSGGSTDTQYF. The CDR3 DNA reads as TGTGCCAGCAGCTCAGGGACTAGCGGGGGTTCGACAGATACGCAGTATTTT.

This chain uses TRBV20-1 with TRBJ1-6, with D possibly being TRBD1 (6 bases). This CDR3 has 13 amino acids. The V and J ends lost 3 bases and 9 bases respectively, with 12 bases between them. The germline V gene has CDR1 DFQATT and CDR2 SNEGSKA (reference sequence). In DNA, the CDR3 is TGCAGTGCTAGGACAGGTTTCAGTTCACCCCTCCACTTT. Amino acids: CSARTGFSSPLHF.

CDR3 DNA: TGCAGTGCTATACCGGGATCAGGAGCTTTCTTT. It yields the protein CSAIPGSGAFF. The chain combines TRBV20-1 with TRBJ1-1; no definite D call. CDR1 DFQATT and CDR2 SNEGSKA come from the germline V gene (reference sequence). Trimming removed 4 bases from V and 10 bases from J, with 13 bases in between. The CDR3 extends over 11 amino acids.

The V and J genes are TRBV4-1 and TRBJ1-1, with a weak D call TRBD1 (5 bases). V was cut by 0 bases and J by 4 bases, with 12 bases left in between. CDR1 and CDR2 (germline): MGHRA, YSYEKL. This CDR3 has 15 amino acids. CDR3: CASSQDQGVGTEAFF. The CDR3 DNA sequence: TGCGCCAGCAGCCAAGATCAAGGGGTGGGCACTGAAGCTTTCTTT.